This TCR beta chain emerged from a study of cytomegalovirus exposure and HLA in healthy donors. Study as a whole: Prior work identified 120 million or so unique TCR beta sequences in some 200 million T cells.

The CDR3 has 18 residues. J gave up 5 bases and V 6 bases, and 19 bases lay outside the gene matches. Germline CDR1 is LNHDA and CDR2 is SQIVND (reference sequence). Overall study results and limits: The study flagged about 160 TCR beta chains as cytomegalovirus-associated.

To note about this clone: Its target is unknown.

13 Jbeta primers and 60 Vbeta primers were used for the PCR. How the authors handled the data: As a later analysis found, there were tens of millions of unique TCR beta chains, of which about 10 million were shared. Some clones are missing from TCRdb's copy, which holds only in-frame ones; the method was immunoSEQ multiplex PCR. V and J calls and clone size are those listed in that table; D and trimming were worked out from the DNA. The sample has 130,000 or so clones. Input material: PBMCs. The chain uses TRBV19 and TRBJ2-5; the match to TRBD2 covers 9 bases. The clonotype originates from a young woman in good health and CMV-seronegative. The CDR3 spells CASSPPKFVAGVLETQYF. CDR3 coding DNA: TGTGCCAGTAGCCCCCCCAAGTTCGTAGCGGGAGTTCTGGAGACCCAGTACTTC.